What follows is one TCR beta chain and its context. The data are from a study of radiotherapy plus CTLA-4 blockade in lung cancer. Repertoires were generated with immunoSEQ multiplex PCR, while TCRdb's copy carries only in-frame clones and drops some. The data show about 100,000 clones, roughly 85% seen once. The receptor was isolated from a human donor with non-small cell lung cancer who had stable disease on radiotherapy plus ipilimumab. The sample was peripheral blood, taken from a patient treated with radiotherapy plus ipilimumab.

The CDR3 DNA sequence: TGTGCCAGCAGCTTAGCGCGGGGAAACACCGGGGAGCTGTTTTTT. It specifies CASSLARGNTGELFF. The chain uses TRBV7-9 and TRBJ2-2; TRBD2 might be the D (6 bases). The CDR3 spans 15 residues. Germline-derived CDR1 and CDR2 are SEHNR and FQNEAQ (reference sequence). Trimming took off 0 bases at V and 2 bases at J, with 7 bases between the two ends.